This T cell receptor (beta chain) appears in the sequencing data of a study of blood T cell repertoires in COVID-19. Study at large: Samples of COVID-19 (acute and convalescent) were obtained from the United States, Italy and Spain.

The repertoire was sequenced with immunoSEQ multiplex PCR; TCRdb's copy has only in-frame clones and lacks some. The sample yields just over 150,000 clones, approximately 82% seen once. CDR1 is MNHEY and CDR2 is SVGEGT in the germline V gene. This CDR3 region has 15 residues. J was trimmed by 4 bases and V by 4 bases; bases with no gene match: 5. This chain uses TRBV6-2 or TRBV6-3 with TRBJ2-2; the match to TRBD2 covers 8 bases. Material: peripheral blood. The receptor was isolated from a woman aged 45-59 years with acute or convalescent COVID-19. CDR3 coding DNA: TGTGCCAGCAGTTCGGGACTAGGTTTCACCGGGGAGCTGTTTTTT. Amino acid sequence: CASSSGLGFTGELFF.